Sequencing of this T cell receptor (beta chain) was carried out in a study of blood T cell repertoires in COVID-19. Authors' analysis steps: The assay estimated nucleated cells by amplifying reference gene primers. Data came from immunoSEQ multiplex PCR; TCRdb stores just in-frame clones and leaves some out. D and trimming come from the DNA, and the V and J calls and clone size come from that table. The sample shows about 460,000 clones, roughly nine tenths of them seen only once. Germline V lookup: CDR1 SGHVS, CDR2 FQNEAQ. V was clipped by 3 bases and J by 7 bases; unmatched bases: 5. The CDR3 loop spans 15 amino acids.

Sequencing input: PBMCs or T cells enriched from blood (not recorded which). The receptor comes from a woman in her sixties or seventies who had recovered from COVID-19. This chain connects TRBV7-8 to TRBJ1-4; TRBD1 aligns across 10 bases. DNA of the CDR3: TGTGCCAGCAGCTTGGACCGGGACAGGGGTGAAAAACTGTTTTTT. This gives the protein CASSLDRDRGEKLFF.